Shown below are 30 T cell receptor beta chains from a single sample sequenced in a study of regulatory T cells in long-lasting Graves disease. Combining iRepertoire HTBI primers with Arm-PCR of CDR3 regions, the authors built TCR beta libraries. One entry per CDR3 protein results from TCRdb running MiXCR on the multiplex PCR reads. The data show some 430,000 distinct CDR3 sequences, with around a fifth seen just once and over 6% held by the top ten. As to time point: persistent/refractory GD, antithyroid drugs over 5 years with positive TRAb. There was RNA extracted from PBMCs, and the TCR library was made from it. This specimen consisted of peripheral blood mononuclear cells (PBMCs), obtained when the disease was refractory, from a patient treated with antithyroid drugs. The receptors derive from a female donor with Graves disease.

V and J are TRBV4-1 and TRBJ1-4, with a tentative D call TRBD1 (6 bases). The CDR3 totals 15 residues. Trimming removed 0 bases from V and 7 bases from J, with 12 bases in between. Germline V gives CDR1 MGHRA, CDR2 YSYEKL. CDR3 region: CASSQEGGRFEKLFF. The CDR3 DNA sequence: TGCGCCAGCAGCCAAGAAGGGGGGAGATTTGAAAAACTGTTTTTT.

Of note for this clonotype: One end of the junction does not line up with germline, which may come from a read error. The rearrangement uses TRBV29-1 and TRBJ2-7; 8 nucleotides align to TRBD1. CDR3 size: 15 residues. The germline gives CDR1 SQVTM, CDR2 ANQGSEA. CDR3 nucleotide sequence: TGCAGCGTTGAAGCGGACAGGGAAGGGTCCTACGAGCAGCACTTC. Its translation is CSVEADREGSYEQHF.

This clonotype appeared a few times. The chain has TRBV5-1 and TRBJ1-1, with a possible D match to TRBD1 (6 bases). V lost 0 bases, J lost 0 bases, and 12 bases lay in between. CDR3 length: 16 residues. Germline values: CDR1 SGHRS, CDR2 YFSETQ. CDR3 coding DNA: TGCGCCAGCAGCTTGGATGGGACACTCATGAACACTGAAGCTTTCTTT. Translating gives CASSLDGTLMNTEAFF.

Only a few counts were recorded for this clonotype. This chain uses TRBV18 with TRBJ2-5, with D unresolved. Trimming cost V 1 base and J 0 bases, with 9 bases left between them. CDR1 is KGHSH and CDR2 is LQKENI in the germline V gene. CDR3 length: 15 residues. The CDR3 reads CASSPRAQNQETQYF. CDR3 DNA sequence: TGTGCCAGCTCACCACGGGCGCAAAACCAAGAGACCCAGTACTTC.

This clonotype was observed a handful of times. The chain has TRBV12-3 or TRBV12-4 and TRBJ2-7; 14 positions match TRBD2. V lost 7 bases to trimming and J lost 5 bases; unmatched junction nucleotides: 7. CDR3 length equals 15 residues. CDR3 DNA sequence: TGTGCCAGCACCCTCATGGGACTAGCGGGAGACGAGCAGTACTTC. Protein: CASTLMGLAGDEQYF.

As for this clonotype: The junction does not match germline at one end; this may be a read error. The chain has TRBV27 and TRBJ1-5; no firm D call. This CDR3 is 13 amino acids long. Germline CDR1 is MNHEY and CDR2 is SMNVEV (reference sequence). The CDR3 here is CASGLGGNQPQHF. The DNA for the CDR3 is TGTGCCAGCGGTTTAGGAGGGAATCAGCCCCAGCATTTT.

Many counts were recorded for this clonotype. The chain employs TRBV30 and TRBJ1-4; D may be TRBD1 (5 bases). V was trimmed by 1 base and J by 7 bases, leaving 10 bases between them. CDR1 and CDR2 from the germline V gene are GTSNPN and SVGIG (reference sequence). This CDR3 region has 13 residues. The CDR3 region is CAWSAGTPEKLFF. The DNA of the CDR3 is TGTGCCTGGAGTGCCGGGACTCCTGAAAAACTGTTTTTT.

The sample holds many counts of this clonotype. The chain recombines TRBV12-3 or TRBV12-4 with TRBJ1-5; D ambiguous. The CDR3 runs to 13 residues. Trimming pared 5 bases from V and 0 bases from J, leaving 5 bases between. The chain's CDR3 is CASSTYSNQPQHF. The CDR3 coding sequence is TGTGCCAGCAGTACCTATAGCAATCAGCCCCAGCATTTT.

Many counts were recorded for this clonotype. The chain combines TRBV28 with TRBJ2-6; D gene unclear. The germline V and J ends were trimmed by 1 base and 0 bases, with 10 bases remaining between them. The CDR3 is 17 residues long. Looked up from germline, CDR1 is MDHEN and CDR2 is SYDVKM. The CDR3 DNA reads TGTGCCAGCAGTTTATACGAGATAAACTCTGGGGCCAACGTCCTGACTTTC. It encodes CASSLYEINSGANVLTF. The full variable domain, rest sourced from reference TRBV28 and TRBJ2-6, is DVKVTQSSRYLVKRTGEKVFLECVQDMDHENMFWYRQDPGLGLRLIYFSYDVKMKEKGDIPEGYSVSREKKERFSLILESASTNQTSMYLCASSLYEINSGANVLTFGAGSRLTVL.

This clonotype was observed a few times. The rearrangement uses TRBV12-3 or TRBV12-4 and TRBJ2-3, with D perhaps matching TRBD2 (6 bases). V was clipped by 2 bases and J by 2 bases, with 8 bases between them. This CDR3 has 14 amino acids. CDR3 sequence (DNA): TGTGCCAGCAGTTTAAGGACTAACACAGATACGCAGTATTTT. Encoded protein: CASSLRTNTDTQYF.

This clonotype was recorded a few times. The V call is TRBV5-1, the J call TRBJ2-7; 7 bases line up with TRBD2. This CDR3 spans 14 amino acids. The junction had 7 bases not matched to a gene; V was cut back by 4 bases and J by 3 bases. CDR1 and CDR2 from the germline V gene are SGHRS and YFSETQ. CDR3 sequence reads: CASSPGLTNYEQYF. CDR3 sequence (DNA): TGCGCCAGCAGCCCGGGACTAACAAACTACGAGCAGTACTTC. Looking up the rest from reference TRBV5-1 and TRBJ2-7 gives the full variable domain: KAGVTQTPRYLIKTRGQQVTLSCSPISGHRSVSWYQQTPGQGLQFLFEYFSETQRNKGNFPGRFSGRQFSNSRSEMNVSTLELGDSALYLCASSPGLTNYEQYFGPGTRLTVT.

This clonotype was picked up a small number of times. The V call is TRBV20-1, the J call TRBJ2-5; 8 bases match TRBD2. J lost 5 bases, V lost 6 bases, and 14 bases had no gene match. There are 15 residues in the CDR3. CDR1 is DFQATT, CDR2 SNEGSKA, per germline (reference sequence). In DNA form, the CDR3 reads TGCAGTGCCCCTAAGACCCACCGGGGGGGGGAGACCCAGTACTTC. Protein product: CSAPKTHRGGETQYF.

This clonotype was found many times. V and J are TRBV12-3 or TRBV12-4 and TRBJ2-7; D possibly uses TRBD1 or TRBD2 (6 bases each). V was trimmed by 7 bases and J by 3 bases, leaving 10 bases between them. This CDR3 comprises 12 residues. Here the CDR3 DNA reads TGTGCCAGCAAAGAGGGGGGCTACGAGCAGTACTTC. Encoded protein: CASKEGGYEQYF.

This clonotype occurred many times. This rearrangement joins TRBV11-2 to TRBJ1-2, with D maybe TRBD1 (5 bases). This CDR3 contains 15 residues. Looked up from germline, CDR1 is SGHAT and CDR2 is FQNNGV. Trimming shortened V by 3 bases and J by 4 bases, and 15 bases separated the two germline ends. CDR3 nucleotides: TGTGCCAGCAGCTTCGGACTGGGGCCGCTCTATGGCTACACCTTC. This codes for CASSFGLGPLYGYTF.

The chain uses TRBV6-1 and TRBJ2-2, with D possibly matching TRBD1 (5 bases). The CDR3 contains 15 residues. With 5 bases removed from V and 1 base from J, the gap between germline ends came to 11 bases. The germline V gene has CDR1 MNHNS and CDR2 SASEGT. The CDR3 DNA is TGTGCCAGCAGTCAAGACAGAGTGAACACCGGGGAGCTGTTTTTT. Protein: CASSQDRVNTGELFF.

The V gene is TRBV5-1, the J gene TRBJ2-7; D unclear. From germline, CDR1 is SGHRS and CDR2 YFSETQ. This CDR3 comprises 13 residues. The V gene lost 9 bases and the J gene lost 3 bases, with 16 bases spanning the gap. The CDR3 spells CATCLGQNYEQYF. The CDR3 nucleotides are TGCGCCACCTGCTTAGGGCAGAACTACGAGCAGTACTTC.

V and J are TRBV5-1 and TRBJ2-7; 7 bases match TRBD2. The CDR3 contains 14 residues. V lost 4 bases and J lost 0; bases outside the gene matches: 4. Germline values: CDR1 SGHRS, CDR2 YFSETQ. The CDR3 region has the DNA TGCGCCAGCAGCGGTGGGACTAACTCCTACGAGCAGTACTTC. This translates into CASSGGTNSYEQYF.

Many counts were recorded for this clonotype. The chain recombines TRBV27 with TRBJ1-2; D is unresolved. The germline CDR1 and CDR2 sequences are MNHEY and SMNVEV (reference sequence). The ends were cut back, 4 bases at V and 2 bases at J, with 8 bases in the middle. The CDR3 loop spans 13 amino acids. The CDR3 DNA reads as TGTGCCAGCAGTTACCGAACAAACTATGGCTACACCTTC. Encoded protein: CASSYRTNYGYTF.

This clonotype was seen more than once but under ten times. J is TRBJ1-6 and V is TRBV6-5; 7 bases match TRBD1. The CDR3 spans 16 residues. V was pared by 1 base and J by 6 bases, with 6 bases of the junction left unmatched. Germline CDR1 is MNHEY and CDR2 is SVGAGI. The CDR3 DNA reads as TGTGCCAGCAGTTACTGGGGGACAGCAGTTAATTCACCCCTCCACTTT. It codes for CASSYWGTAVNSPLHF.

This clonotype occurred many times. The chain couples TRBV28 to TRBJ1-2, with D possibly matching TRBD1 (5 bases). The V gene lost 1 base and the J gene lost 5 bases, with 8 bases spanning the gap. The CDR3 is 13 residues long. Per the germline V gene, CDR1 is MDHEN and CDR2 is SYDVKM. This chain's CDR3 is CASSLYRRYGYTF. For the CDR3, the DNA is TGTGCCAGCAGTTTATACAGGCGGTATGGCTACACCTTC.

This clonotype occurred a few times. V is TRBV12-3 or TRBV12-4 and J is TRBJ2-2, with no clear D. Trimming took off 5 bases at V and 5 bases at J, with 15 bases between the two ends. This CDR3 is built from 15 residues. This CDR3 is CASSPQAGWTGELFF. The CDR3 bases are TGTGCCAGCAGTCCCCAGGCAGGCTGGACCGGGGAGCTGTTTTTT.

This clonotype has a handful of counts. The chain combines TRBV28 with TRBJ1-5, with no clear D. V dropped 2 bases and J dropped 2 bases, with 13 bases sitting between them. In germline, CDR1 is MDHEN, CDR2 SYDVKM. The CDR3 totals 16 residues. Here the CDR3 reads CASSLGSGWGNQPQHF. The CDR3 DNA sequence: TGTGCCAGCAGTTTAGGGTCAGGATGGGGCAATCAGCCCCAGCATTTT.

This rearrangement joins TRBV3-1 to TRBJ2-7; tentatively, D is TRBD2 (6 bases). Trimming cost V 10 bases and J 3 bases, with 16 bases left between them. Germline V lookup: CDR1 LGHDT, CDR2 YNNKEL (reference sequence). This CDR3 is built from 13 residues. CDR3: CATRGRKNYEQYF. The DNA for the CDR3 is TGTGCCACACGAGGGAGGAAAAACTACGAGCAGTACTTC.

This clonotype came up many times. CDR3 coding DNA: TGCAGTGCTAGAGTCGGCCTGTACACTGAAGCTTTCTTT. It codes for CSARVGLYTEAFF. The chain carries TRBV20-1 and TRBJ1-1; D ambiguous. The ends were cut back, 1 base at V and 3 bases at J, with 9 bases in the middle. The CDR3 is 13 amino acids. Germline V gene data show CDR1 as DFQATT and CDR2 as SNEGSKA (reference sequence).

This clonotype appeared a few times. The chain combines TRBV24-1 with TRBJ2-1, with 14 bases that match TRBD2. Looked up from germline, CDR1 is KGHDR and CDR2 is SFDVKD. The CDR3 has 16 residues. Trimming removed 3 bases from V and 10 bases from J; junction bases left unmatched: 7. CDR3 sequence: CATSDPGTSGSKEQFF. CDR3 DNA sequence: TGTGCCACCAGTGATCCTGGGACTAGCGGGAGCAAGGAGCAGTTCTTC.

This clonotype has only a few counts. The V and J genes are TRBV3-1 and TRBJ2-7; D not resolved. CDR1 LGHDT and CDR2 YNNKEL come from the germline V gene (reference sequence). V was pared by 1 base and J by 5 bases, with 6 bases between. This CDR3 region has 12 residues. The chain's CDR3 is CASSQVEHEQYF. The CDR3 DNA reads TGTGCCAGCAGCCAAGTGGAACACGAGCAGTACTTC.

The J gene is TRBJ2-7, the V gene TRBV6-9, with a possible D match to TRBD2 (5 bases). The V end was cut by 3 bases, the J end by 4 bases, with 13 bases between. CDR1 is MNHGY and CDR2 is SVAAGI in the germline V gene. The CDR3 spans 14 residues. CDR3 amino acids: CASSYTGVIYEQYF. CDR3 nucleotide sequence: TGTGCCAGCAGTTACACCGGGGTAATATACGAGCAGTACTTC.

This chain joins TRBV12-3 or TRBV12-4 and TRBJ1-6; no clear D gene. Deletions cut 6 bases from V and 9 bases from J, with 6 bases between. The CDR3 is 11 residues long. The CDR3 region is CASRGFSPLHF. The CDR3 bases are TGTGCCAGCAGGGGTTTTTCACCCCTCCACTTT.

The sample holds many counts of this clonotype. The V call is TRBV24-1, the J call TRBJ2-5; D possibly matches TRBD1 or TRBD2 (5 bases each). CDR1 and CDR2 (germline): KGHDR, SFDVKD. The CDR3 extends over 17 amino acids. V was pared by 4 bases and J by 4 bases, with 21 bases between. The CDR3 nucleotides are TGTGCCACCAGTGACCATGTCCCGGGAACGAGGGGAGAGACCCAGTACTTC. The encoded protein is CATSDHVPGTRGETQYF.

The chain employs TRBV28 and TRBJ2-7; D remains ambiguous. The CDR3 consists of 12 residues. The V end was cut by 7 bases, the J end by 9 bases, with 16 bases between. CDR1 is MDHEN, CDR2 SYDVKM, per germline. In nucleotides, the CDR3 is TGTGCCAGCATTCCCATGGGCGGTCGGCAGTACTTC. Its protein is CASIPMGGRQYF.